The rows below give T cell receptor beta chains drawn from one sample of a study of blood T cell repertoires in COVID-19. Some clones are missing from TCRdb's copy, which holds only in-frame ones; the method was immunoSEQ multiplex PCR. Among 68,000 or so clones listed, about 83% were seen once. The sequencing input was peripheral blood. These receptors all come from a human donor in a cohort sampled during active COVID-19. Both conserved end residues are part of each CDR3. A D gene is named only where the DNA matches it firmly. A row's size may be missing; if present it is once, few, many or a size class.

d_call cdr3_length j_call clone_size v_call cdr3_nt cdr3_aa
TRBD2 15 TRBJ2-7 NA TRBV4-3 TGCGCCAGCAGCCAAAGGAGCGGGAACTCCTACGAGCAGTACTTC CASSQRSGNSYEQYF
NA 14 TRBJ1-1 once TRBV9 TGTGCCAGCAGCGTGGGGGGGTTAGAACAAGCAGCTTTCTTT CASSVGGLEQAAFF
NA 16 TRBJ1-1 NA TRBV4-1 TGCGCCAGCAGCCACAACGGCAGGGGTCGAAACACTGAAGCTTTCTTT CASSHNGRGRNTEAFF
NA 15 TRBJ2-3 NA TRBV7-2 TGTGCCAGCAGCTTAGACGGGAGAGGACCAGATACGCAGTATTTT CASSLDGRGPDTQYF
TRBD1 14 TRBJ2-2 once TRBV3-1/TRBV3-2 TGTGCCAGCACGGGGCAGGGGGACACCGGGGAGCTGTTTTTT CASTGQGDTGELFF
NA 14 TRBJ2-3 NA TRBV27 TGTGCCAGCAGTTTATCGGGCGGCACAGATACGCAGTATTTT CASSLSGGTDTQYF
NA 17 TRBJ2-3 NA TRBV18 TGTGCCAGCTCACCAAGGGTCTCTACAGGGAGCCCAGATACGCAGTATTTT CASSPRVSTGSPDTQYF
NA 14 TRBJ1-3 NA TRBV30 TGTGCCTGGAGTGTTCGGGGCTCTGGAAACACCATATATTTT CAWSVRGSGNTIYF
NA 15 TRBJ1-1 NA TRBV7-2 TGTGCCAGCAGCTTAGGGGCCAGGAAGAACACTGAAGCTTTCTTT CASSLGARKNTEAFF
TRBD1 16 TRBJ1-5 NA TRBV30 TGTGCCTGGAGTGTAACAGGGGGCAAGGTTTATCAGCCCCAGCATTTT CAWSVTGGKVYQPQHF
TRBD1 13 TRBJ1-6 NA TRBV28 TGTGCCATCCAGGGGGCAATAGATTCACCCCTCCACTTT CAIQGAIDSPLHF
NA 13 TRBJ2-1 NA TRBV5-4 TGTGCCAGCAGCTTGGACCCAACGGGGGAGCAGTTCTTC CASSLDPTGEQFF
TRBD1 16 TRBJ1-2 few TRBV15 TGTGCCACCAGCAGAGACCGAAACAGGGGGCCGTCAGGCTACACCTTC CATSRDRNRGPSGYTF
NA 16 TRBJ1-6 few TRBV3-1/TRBV3-2 TGTGCCAGCAGCCAAGGGGCGGGGATCGATAATTCACCCCTCCACTTT CASSQGAGIDNSPLHF
NA 14 TRBJ2-7 NA TRBV25-1 TGTGCCAGCAGTGAATCGGGCAGGGTCTACGAGCAGTACTTC CASSESGRVYEQYF
NA 14 TRBJ2-3 NA TRBV28 TGTGCCAGCAGTTTATTGACTGGGACAGATACGCAGTATTTT CASSLLTGTDTQYF
TRBD2 16 TRBJ2-5 NA TRBV5-1 TGCGCCAGCAGCTTGGTTACTAGCGGGGGCCTAGAGACCCAGTACTTC CASSLVTSGGLETQYF
NA 17 TRBJ2-1 NA TRBV21-1 TGTGCCAGCAGCACCCAAAATACTAGCGGGAGCTACAATGAGCAGTTCTTC CASSTQNTSGSYNEQFF
TRBD1 13 TRBJ1-4 few TRBV7-8 TGTGCCAGCAGCCTCGACAGGGGTGAAAAACTGTTTTTT CASSLDRGEKLFF
TRBD1 13 TRBJ1-1 few TRBV18 TGTGCCAGCTTTACAGGGGGGAACACTGAAGCTTTCTTT CASFTGGNTEAFF
TRBD2 13 TRBJ2-2 NA TRBV24-1 TGTGCCACCCTAGCGGGAGTTACCGGGGAGCTGTTTTTT CATLAGVTGELFF
NA 16 TRBJ2-3 NA TRBV6-5 TGTGCCAGCAGTTACTCTGCTAGTTATCGGACAGATACGCAGTATTTT CASSYSASYRTDTQYF
NA 15 TRBJ2-6 NA TRBV4-1 TGCGCCAGCAGCCCAAGGGAGGCTGGGGCCAACGTCCTGACTTTC CASSPREAGANVLTF
TRBD1 14 TRBJ2-2 medium-sized TRBV6-6 TGTGCCAGCAGCTGGACAGGGGGCAGCGGGGAGCTGTTTTTT CASSWTGGSGELFF